This T cell receptor beta chain was sequenced in a study of T cells after yellow fever vaccination (dated by TCRdb to the late 2010s). A note on the overall study: Libraries from fractions with low cell numbers were prepared with the SMART-Seq v4 Ultra Low Input RNA kit. To track T-cell clones before and after primary and booster YFV17D yellow fever vaccination, bulk TCR alpha and beta repertoires were sequenced longitudinally. Two healthy male donors made up the cohort, one aged 18 to 30 years and the other aged 30 to 40 years. Blood was collected at multiple timepoints before and after primary and secondary immunization, and bulk PBMC replicates and cell subsets were isolated.

This clonotype was counted many times. No cognate antigen has been identified for it. No quality values exist for individual bases; no much larger clone is one base distant. Synthesis of TCR cDNA relied on 5'RACE template switching, a step that introduced a universal primer site along with unique molecular identifiers. cDNA synthesis was primed from both the TCR alpha and TCR beta constant segments. Libraries were amplified in two PCR steps, with sample barcodes and sequencing adapters added in the second step. Sequencing of libraries was done on Illumina HiSeq 2500 (2x100 bp) or NovaSeq (2x150 bp). The study's own analysis went as follows. MIGEC was used to demultiplex reads and collapse the reads into UMI consensus sequences, and MiXCR was used for V(D)J alignment. Using edgeR on replicate PBMC samples, clonotypes were called vaccine-responding if FDR was below 0.01 and the log2 fold change was above 5 up to day 15. Each bulk clonotype received a CD4 or CD8 identity based on whether the sequenced CD4 or CD8 repertoire contained that clonotype at higher abundance. The public reads were reprocessed in TCRdb via fastp at Q25 and MiXCR, keeping in-frame beta chains. Every distinct CDR3 protein forms one entry, paired with its most common genes and DNA. The V and J calls and clone size are TCRdb's, not the authors'. Present in this sample are some 110,000 distinct CDR3 sequences, 8.4% of which were seen just once. Clones ranked in the top ten supply 25% of the sample.

Deletion took 2 bases off V and 8 bases off J, with a span of 18 bases between the germline ends. Including the terminal cysteine and phenylalanine, the CDR3 comprises 15 residues. Only CDR3 DNA is held: 45 bases, read in frame from base 1. The germline V gene (reference sequence) gives CDR1 as WNHNN and CDR2 as SYGVQD. Beyond this particular receptor, the publication reports: Because the study included only a couple of donors, the extent to which the findings can be generalized is limited. The secondary T-cell response was found to be weaker but faster than the primary response, with a peak reached on day 5 rather than on day 15. After the booster, most of the clones that had expanded following primary vaccination were detected again (approximately 96% of CD4 and 80% to 90% of CD8), which suggests that memory was broadly maintained. A small fraction of clonotypes showed up in both the CD4 and CD8 compartments, probably as a result of convergent recombination. FACS-sorted repertoires could contain abundant contaminating clonotypes from the bulk population, so computational filtering was required.

The treatment or condition label corresponds to: live attenuated yellow fever vaccine strain. A standard Ficoll-Paque protocol was used to isolate PBMCs from peripheral blood. Dynabeads CD4 and CD8 positive selection kits were used to isolate the CD4 and CD8 T-cell fractions. RNA was extracted with TriZol from bulk PBMCs, CD4 and CD8 fractions, and dextramer-positive and dextramer-negative fractions. This clonotype was sampled from a man aged 25-45 years who received the YFV17D yellow fever vaccine. This sequence uses TRBV10-1 and TRBJ1-1; TRBD1 could be the D gene, as 6 bases match. Here the sequenced sample was CD8+ T cells sorted from PBMCs, taken 45 days after the yellow fever booster vaccination. The DNA sequence is given as TGCGCCAGCAGTGAGCACGAGGGACAACGGTTCGAAGCTTTCTTT. Its translation is CASSEHEGQRFEAFF.